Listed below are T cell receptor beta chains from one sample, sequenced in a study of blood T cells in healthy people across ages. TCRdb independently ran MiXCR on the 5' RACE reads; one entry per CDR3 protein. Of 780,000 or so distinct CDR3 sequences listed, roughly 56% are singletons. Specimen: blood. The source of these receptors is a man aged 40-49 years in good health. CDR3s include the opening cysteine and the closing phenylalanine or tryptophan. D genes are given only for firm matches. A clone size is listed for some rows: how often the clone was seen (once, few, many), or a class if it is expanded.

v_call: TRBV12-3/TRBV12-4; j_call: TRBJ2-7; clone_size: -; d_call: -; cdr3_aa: CASSLQGKRYEQYF; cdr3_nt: TGTGCCAGCAGTTTGCAGGGTAAAAGATACGAGCAGTACTTC
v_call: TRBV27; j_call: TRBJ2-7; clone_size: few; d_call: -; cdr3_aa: CASSPRTDSPSYEQYF; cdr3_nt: TGTGCCAGCAGTCCGCGGACAGACTCCCCTTCCTACGAGCAGTACTTC
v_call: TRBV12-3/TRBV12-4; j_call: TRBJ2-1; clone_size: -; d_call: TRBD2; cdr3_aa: CAGSSVLAGAAYNEQFF; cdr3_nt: TGTGCCGGCAGTTCCGTGCTAGCGGGAGCCGCCTACAATGAGCAGTTCTTC
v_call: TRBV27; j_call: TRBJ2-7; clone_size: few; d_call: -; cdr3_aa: CASSLLGDEQYF; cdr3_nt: TGTGCCAGCAGTTTGTTAGGGGACGAGCAGTACTTC
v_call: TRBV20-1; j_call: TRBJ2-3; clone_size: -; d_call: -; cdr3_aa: CSASRAQMLDTQYF; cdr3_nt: TGCAGTGCTTCCAGGGCTCAAATGCTGGATACGCAGTATTTT
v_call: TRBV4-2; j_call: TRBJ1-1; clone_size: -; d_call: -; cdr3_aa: CASTGGARLEAFF; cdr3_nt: TGTGCCAGCACGGGGGGCGCGCGATTGGAAGCTTTCTTT
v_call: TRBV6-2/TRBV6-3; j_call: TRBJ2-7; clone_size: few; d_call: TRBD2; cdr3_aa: CASSLAGTRSEQYF; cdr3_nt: TGTGCCAGCAGCCTCGCCGGGACTAGATCCGAGCAGTACTTC
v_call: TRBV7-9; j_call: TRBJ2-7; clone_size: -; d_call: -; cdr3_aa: CASSHLQGNYEQYF; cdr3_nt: TGTGCCAGCAGCCATCTTCAGGGGAACTACGAGCAGTACTTC
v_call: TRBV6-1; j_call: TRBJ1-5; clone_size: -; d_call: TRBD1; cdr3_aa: CANSGGTGDMQPQHF; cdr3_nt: TGTGCCAACAGTGGTGGGACAGGAGACATGCAGCCCCAGCATTTT
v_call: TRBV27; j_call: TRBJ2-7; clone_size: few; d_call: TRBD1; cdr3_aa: CASTRGGTGRFYEQYF; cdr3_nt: TGTGCCAGCACCAGGGGGGGGACAGGGAGGTTCTACGAGCAGTACTTC
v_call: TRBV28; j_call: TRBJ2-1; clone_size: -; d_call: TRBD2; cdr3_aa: CASSLWTSGSYNEQFF; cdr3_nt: TGTGCCAGCAGTTTATGGACTAGCGGCTCCTACAATGAGCAGTTCTTC
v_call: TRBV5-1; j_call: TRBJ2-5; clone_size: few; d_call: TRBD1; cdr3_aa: CASSSGTGGETQYF; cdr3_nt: TGCGCCAGCAGCTCCGGGACAGGGGGAGAGACCCAGTACTTC
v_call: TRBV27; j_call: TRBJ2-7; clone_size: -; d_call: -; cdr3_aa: CASRSGVYEQYF; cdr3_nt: TGTGCCAGCAGATCAGGGGTCTACGAGCAGTACTTC
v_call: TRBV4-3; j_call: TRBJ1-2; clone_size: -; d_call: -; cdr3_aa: CASSQDRRDYGYTF; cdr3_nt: TGCGCCAGCAGCCAAGATCGTCGGGACTATGGCTACACCTTC
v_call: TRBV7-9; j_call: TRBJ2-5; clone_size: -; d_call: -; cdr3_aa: CASSLAMEVETQYF; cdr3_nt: TGTGCCAGCAGCTTGGCGATGGAGGTGGAGACCCAGTACTTC
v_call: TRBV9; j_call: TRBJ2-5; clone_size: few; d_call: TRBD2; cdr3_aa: CASSGGTSGRGETQYF; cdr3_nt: TGTGCCAGCAGCGGTGGGACTAGCGGGAGAGGAGAGACCCAGTACTTC
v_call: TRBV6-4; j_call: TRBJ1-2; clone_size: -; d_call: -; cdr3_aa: CASSDSSVGLSGYTF; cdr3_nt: TGTGCCAGCAGTGACTCGAGCGTGGGACTGTCTGGCTACACCTTC
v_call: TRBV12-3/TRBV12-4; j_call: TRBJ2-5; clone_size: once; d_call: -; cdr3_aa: CASSSYRDGETQYF; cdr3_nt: TGTGCCAGCAGTTCCTACAGGGATGGTGAGACCCAGTACTTC
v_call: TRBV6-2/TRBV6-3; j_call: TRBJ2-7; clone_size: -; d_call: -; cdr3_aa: CASATQRGEQYF; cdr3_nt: TGTGCCAGCGCCACCCAAAGGGGCGAGCAGTACTTC
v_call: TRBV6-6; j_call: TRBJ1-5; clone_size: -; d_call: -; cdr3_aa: CASSYAQGGGNQPQHF; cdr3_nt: TGTGCCAGCAGTTACGCCCAGGGCGGTGGCAATCAGCCCCAGCATTTT
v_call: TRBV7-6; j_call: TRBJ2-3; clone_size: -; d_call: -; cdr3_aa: CATRQLTSTDTQYF; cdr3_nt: TGTGCCACCAGACAGCTTACTAGCACAGATACGCAGTATTTT
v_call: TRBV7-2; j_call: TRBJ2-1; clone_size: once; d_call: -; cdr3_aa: CASSLVGQTYNEQFF; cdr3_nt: TGTGCCAGCAGCTTAGTAGGACAAACTTACAATGAGCAGTTCTTC
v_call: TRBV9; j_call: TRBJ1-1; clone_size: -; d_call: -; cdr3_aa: CASSGAGMNTEAFF; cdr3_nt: TGTGCCAGCAGCGGGGCAGGCATGAACACTGAAGCTTTCTTT
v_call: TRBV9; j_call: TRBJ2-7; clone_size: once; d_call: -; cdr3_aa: CASSVGGAYNEQYF; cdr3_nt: TGTGCCAGCAGCGTAGGGGGCGCTTACAATGAGCAGTACTTC
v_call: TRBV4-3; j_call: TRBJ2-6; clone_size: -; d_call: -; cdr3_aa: CASSLTAAGYGANVLTF; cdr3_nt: TGCGCCAGCAGCCTAACCGCCGCAGGGTATGGGGCCAACGTCCTGACTTTC
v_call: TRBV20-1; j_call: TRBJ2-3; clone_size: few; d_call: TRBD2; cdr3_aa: CSAREGLAGMDTQYF; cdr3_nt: TGCAGTGCTAGGGAGGGACTAGCGGGAATGGATACGCAGTATTTT
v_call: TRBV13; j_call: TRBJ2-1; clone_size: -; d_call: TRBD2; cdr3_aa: CASSLGLERGGLNEQFF; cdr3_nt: TGTGCCAGCAGCTTAGGTCTAGAGCGGGGGGGCCTGAATGAGCAGTTCTTC
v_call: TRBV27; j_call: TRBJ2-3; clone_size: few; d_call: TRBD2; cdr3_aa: CASRLTSGGADTQYF; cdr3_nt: TGTGCCAGCAGACTTACTAGCGGGGGGGCAGATACGCAGTATTTT
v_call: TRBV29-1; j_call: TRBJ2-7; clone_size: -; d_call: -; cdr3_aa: CSGQANYEQYF; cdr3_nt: TGCAGCGGACAGGCGAACTACGAGCAGTACTTC
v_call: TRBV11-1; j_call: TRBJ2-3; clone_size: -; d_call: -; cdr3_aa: CASKAFYTDTQYF; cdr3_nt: TGTGCCAGTAAAGCGTTTTACACAGATACGCAGTATTTT
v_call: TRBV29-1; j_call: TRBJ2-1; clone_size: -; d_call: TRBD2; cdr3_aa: CSVESLAGVYNEQFF; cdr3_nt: TGCAGCGTTGAGTCCCTAGCGGGAGTTTACAATGAGCAGTTCTTC
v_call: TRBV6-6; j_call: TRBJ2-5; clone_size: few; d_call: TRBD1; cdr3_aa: CASSYSPDRGETQYF; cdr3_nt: TGTGCCAGCAGTTACTCTCCGGACAGGGGTGAGACCCAGTACTTC
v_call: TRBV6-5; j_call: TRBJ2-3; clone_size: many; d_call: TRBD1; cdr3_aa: CASSQKRPGQSTDTQYF; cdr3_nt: TGTGCCAGCAGCCAAAAACGTCCGGGACAGAGCACAGATACGCAGTATTTT
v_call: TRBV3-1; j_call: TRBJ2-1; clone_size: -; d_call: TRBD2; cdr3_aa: CASSQLREGAYNEQFF; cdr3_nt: TGTGCCAGCAGCCAATTGCGGGAGGGAGCCTACAATGAGCAGTTCTTC
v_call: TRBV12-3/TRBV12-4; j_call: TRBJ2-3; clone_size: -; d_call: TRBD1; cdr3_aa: CASTWDRGAGTDTQYF; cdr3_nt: TGTGCCAGCACCTGGGACAGGGGCGCCGGCACAGATACGCAGTATTTT
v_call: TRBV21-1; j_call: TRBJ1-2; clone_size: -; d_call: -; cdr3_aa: CASSTKSYFLSYGYTF; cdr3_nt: TGTGCCAGCAGCACAAAGAGCTACTTTCTCAGCTATGGCTACACCTTC
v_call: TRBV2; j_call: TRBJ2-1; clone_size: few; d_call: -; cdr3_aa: CASSGGPHEQFF; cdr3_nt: TGTGCCAGCAGTGGGGGACCGCATGAGCAGTTCTTC